Listed below are T cell receptor beta chains from one sample, sequenced in a study of early T cells in non-severe SARS-CoV-2 infection. A single record per CDR3 protein comes from TCRdb applying MiXCR to the 5' RACE reads. The sample holds tens of thousands of distinct CDR3 sequences, about 14% seen once. Sample: whole blood, taken at baseline. The receptors stem from an adult who was a healthcare worker with PCR-confirmed SARS-CoV-2 infection or an uninfected control (not recorded which). CDR3s include the opening cysteine and the closing phenylalanine or tryptophan. A D gene is named only where the DNA matches it firmly. Only part of the rows carry a size: once, few, many, or a class if the clone is expanded.

d_call clone_size j_call v_call cdr3_nt cdr3_aa
TRBD1 NA TRBJ2-7 TRBV5-1 TGCGCCAGCAGCTTGGTCCCAGGGGGCGCCTCCTACGAGCAGTACTTC CASSLVPGGASYEQYF
TRBD2 NA TRBJ2-7 TRBV6-1 TGTGCCAGCACAAAAGCGGGAGGTCGCTCCTACGAGCAGTACTTC CASTKAGGRSYEQYF
TRBD2 few TRBJ2-1 TRBV5-8 TGTGCCAGCAGCTGGGGGGGTTTCGGTCGGCCCTACAATGAGCAGTTCTTC CASSWGGFGRPYNEQFF
NA few TRBJ2-7 TRBV5-1 TGCGCCAGCAGCTGGGGCGTGACCAACTCCTACGAGCAGTACTTC CASSWGVTNSYEQYF
NA few TRBJ1-2 TRBV5-1 TGCGCCAGCAGCTCCGGAAACAGCTACACCTTC CASSSGNSYTF
NA many TRBJ1-2 TRBV6-2/TRBV6-3 TGTGCCAGCAGTCCGGACAGTGGGGTCTATGGCTACACCTTC CASSPDSGVYGYTF
TRBD1 NA TRBJ2-2 TRBV9 TGTGCCAGCAGGCCGGGGACAGGCAACACCGGGGAGCTGTTTTTT CASRPGTGNTGELFF
NA NA TRBJ2-2 TRBV24-1 TGTGCCACCAGTGCCCGCGCCGCGAACACCGGGGAGCTGTTTTTT CATSARAANTGELFF
NA few TRBJ2-1 TRBV20-1 TGCAGTGTGAGGAACTCCTACAATGAGCAGTTCTTC CSVRNSYNEQFF
TRBD2 NA TRBJ2-7 TRBV6-6 TGTGCCAGCAGTTACCATAGCGGGGGGGCAGTGTACGAGCAGTACTTC CASSYHSGGAVYEQYF
TRBD1 NA TRBJ1-1 TRBV6-1 TGTGCCAGCAGTGAAAAAAGTACAGGGGGCACTGAAGCTTTCTTT CASSEKSTGGTEAFF
NA NA TRBJ2-1 TRBV5-5 TGTGCCAGCAGCCGGAGTCTGGGGCAGGGGTTCGGTGAGCAGTTCTTC CASSRSLGQGFGEQFF
NA many TRBJ2-3 TRBV6-6 TGTGCCAGCAGTTACTGGGTAGTGGCTACCTCTAGCACAGATACGCAGTATTTT CASSYWVVATSSTDTQYF
NA many TRBJ2-2 TRBV28 TGTGCCAGCAGTCTCTCGAACACCGGGGAGCTGTTTTTT CASSLSNTGELFF
NA many TRBJ2-6 TRBV20-1 TGCAGTGCTAGAGATTTTGGAACAGCCGCTGGGGCCAACGTCCTGACTTTC CSARDFGTAAGANVLTF
NA NA TRBJ2-2 TRBV27 TGTGCCAGCAGTCGCGCCACCGGGGAGCTGTTTTTT CASSRATGELFF
NA NA TRBJ1-4 TRBV5-6 TGTGCCAGCAGCTTGGGGGCCCTCGCAACTAATGAAAAACTGTTTTTT CASSLGALATNEKLFF
NA few TRBJ2-3 TRBV2 TGTGCCAGCGGTAGGAGCGCTACGCGGGGCACAGATACGCAGTATTTT CASGRSATRGTDTQYF
NA NA TRBJ2-5 TRBV7-9 TGTGCCAGCAGCCCGGAACGGTACCAAGAGACCCAGTACTTC CASSPERYQETQYF
TRBD1 few TRBJ1-5 TRBV7-8 TGTGCCAGCAGCCCTCCCGGGACAGGGAATCAGCCCCAGCATTTT CASSPPGTGNQPQHF
NA few TRBJ1-2 TRBV9 TGTGCCAGCAGCGCAAGGGGGGGAAATGGCTACACCTTC CASSARGGNGYTF
NA NA TRBJ2-2 TRBV7-3 TGTGCCAGCAGCCAATTGGGACTTGATAACACCGGGGAGCCGTTTTTT CASSQLGLDNTGEPFF
NA few TRBJ1-5 TRBV2 TGTGCCAGCGTGCAGGAATTGGGCAATCAGCCCCAGCATTTT CASVQELGNQPQHF
NA NA TRBJ1-1 TRBV12-3/TRBV12-4 TGTGCCAGCAGTCTTCAGACACGGGAAGCTTTCTTT CASSLQTREAFF
TRBD1 many TRBJ2-2 TRBV6-6 TGTGCCAGCAGCCAGACAGGGGGCGCGATCGGCCGGGAGCTGTTTTTT CASSQTGGAIGRELFF
NA medium-sized TRBJ2-7 TRBV12-3/TRBV12-4 TGTGCCAGCAGTTTTGCCGGGGAGCAGTACTTC CASSFAGEQYF
NA few TRBJ2-7 TRBV11-2 TGTGCCAGCAGCTCGGCAGTTTACGAGCAGTACTTC CASSSAVYEQYF
TRBD1 NA TRBJ1-1 TRBV7-9 TGTGCCAGCAGGGAACGACAGGGTTGGATGAACACTGAAGCTTTCTTT CASRERQGWMNTEAFF
NA NA TRBJ1-5 TRBV20-1 TGCAGTGCTAGTTTCAGGGCCTCTAGCACAGATACGCAGCATTTT CSASFRASSTDTQHF
NA few TRBJ2-7 TRBV6-1 TGTGCCAGCAGTGAATTAGCGCAGTCGATCTACGAGCAGTACTTC CASSELAQSIYEQYF
TRBD2 NA TRBJ2-5 TRBV11-2 TGTGCCAGCAGCTTAGAAGGTCTGGGAGCGGGGATGGGTATTTGGACCCAGTACTTC CASSLEGLGAGMGIWTQYF
NA NA TRBJ2-2 TRBV6-5 TGTGCCAGCAGCCTCGCGCCCGGCCGGTACACCGGGGAGCTGTTTTTT CASSLAPGRYTGELFF
NA few TRBJ1-1 TRBV6-5 TGTGCCAGCAGTTTACTATACGGCGGAGACACTGAAGCTTTCTTT CASSLLYGGDTEAFF
TRBD1 NA TRBJ1-1 TRBV11-2 TGTGCCAGCAGCTTGGGGAGGGCGACAGGGACCACTGAAGCTTTCTTT CASSLGRATGTTEAFF
TRBD1 few TRBJ2-7 TRBV5-6 TGTGCCAGCAGCACCGGGACAGGGGCTTCGGAGTACTTC CASSTGTGASEYF
NA few TRBJ1-4 TRBV30 TGTGCCTGGAGTACGGACCGAACATCAACTAATGAAAAACTGTTTTTT CAWSTDRTSTNEKLFF
NA NA TRBJ2-7 TRBV5-6 TGTGCCAGCAGCTTCCGAGAGTTCCCGTGGGAGCAGTACTTC CASSFREFPWEQYF
TRBD1 NA TRBJ2-7 TRBV6-6 TGTGCCAGCAGTTACTCGGGGGGACAGGGGGCAGGGTACTTC CASSYSGGQGAGYF
NA few TRBJ2-1 TRBV11-2 TGTGCCAGCAGCCGTGTCGGGGGCTCATACAATGAGCAGTTCTTC CASSRVGGSYNEQFF
TRBD1 once TRBJ1-5 TRBV5-6 TGTGCCAGCAGCACGGGACAGCAGCCCCAGCATTTT CASSTGQQPQHF
NA few TRBJ2-3 TRBV11-2 TGTGCCAGCAGCTTTTTGTCTCACACAGATACGCAGTATTTT CASSFLSHTDTQYF
TRBD1 few TRBJ2-5 TRBV20-1 TGCAGTGCTAGAGCCCCGGGACAGGGAAAAGAGACCCAGTACTTC CSARAPGQGKETQYF
TRBD1 NA TRBJ2-5 TRBV6-6 TGTGCCAGCAGTTACTCGGCAGGGGGCGTGTCAGAGACCCAGTACTTC CASSYSAGGVSETQYF
NA few TRBJ1-1 TRBV18 TGTGCCAGCTCAGAGAACAGGGAGGCGGTAGCTTTCTTT CASSENREAVAFF
TRBD2 NA TRBJ2-1 TRBV12-3/TRBV12-4 TGTGCCAGCAGTTCCCATAGCGGGGGGGCCGTTGAGCAGTTCTTC CASSSHSGGAVEQFF
NA many TRBJ1-6 TRBV6-1 TGTGCCAGCAGTGCTCGGCAGGGCATTACTTCACCCCTCCACTTT CASSARQGITSPLHF
TRBD2 NA TRBJ2-1 TRBV7-9 TGTGCCAGCAGTCCCCGGACTAGCAACGTGCAGTTCTTC CASSPRTSNVQFF
NA NA TRBJ2-6 TRBV3-1 TGTGCCAGCAGCCAAGATGGAGAGACTACTCCTTCTGGGGCCAACGTCCTGACTTTC CASSQDGETTPSGANVLTF
NA few TRBJ2-1 TRBV12-3/TRBV12-4 TGTGCCAGCAGTTTAGAGTCCAAGGTTGGAAGGTTCTTC CASSLESKVGRFF
NA once TRBJ2-1 TRBV25-1 TGTGCCAGCAGCTTCACAAATGAGCAGTTCTTC CASSFTNEQFF
NA few TRBJ2-7 TRBV18 TGTGCCAGCTCACCTCGCTCGCCAGAAGGTAATGACGAGCAGTACTTC CASSPRSPEGNDEQYF
NA NA TRBJ1-1 TRBV19 TGTGCCAGTAGTACCCCGTCAACTGAAGCTTTCTTT CASSTPSTEAFF
TRBD1 few TRBJ2-3 TRBV13 TGTGCCAGCAGCCCTCTCAGGGACAGGGGTTTCACAGATACGCAGTATTTT CASSPLRDRGFTDTQYF